The rows below give T cell receptor beta chains drawn from one sample of a study of shared clonotypes between healthy human individuals. Using immunoSEQ multiplex PCR, the repertoire was profiled, and TCRdb retains in-frame clones only, with some absent. This sample has over a million clones, with about 80% found just once. The source material was memory CD4+ T cells from PBMCs. These receptors all stem from a man aged 18 to 29 in good health. Some clones in this sample may be carry-over from other donors' samples. CDR3s include the opening cysteine and the closing phenylalanine or tryptophan. Each record gives: J gene, V gene, D gene, clone size, CDR3 protein, CDR3 DNA. The D gene is left open where the match is weak. Size is omitted from some rows. Given values are once, few, many or a class for expanded clones.

J: TRBJ1-2
V: TRBV28
D: TRBD1
size: NA
CDR3: CASTEGQGIYGYTF
DNA: TGTGCCAGCACCGAAGGACAGGGAATTTATGGCTACACCTTC

J: TRBJ2-3
V: TRBV5-6
D: NA
size: NA
CDR3: CASSSAPLDTQYF
DNA: TGTGCCAGCAGCTCGGCCCCCTTGGATACGCAGTATTTT

J: TRBJ2-2
V: TRBV21-1
D: NA
size: NA
CDR3: CASRTGNTGELFF
DNA: TGTGCCAGCAGGACAGGGAACACCGGGGAGCTGTTTTTT

J: TRBJ2-5
V: TRBV14
D: TRBD2
size: NA
CDR3: CASSPDGRRETQYF
DNA: TGTGCCAGCAGCCCGGACGGGAGGAGAGAGACCCAGTACTTC

J: TRBJ2-5
V: TRBV30
D: TRBD2
size: NA
CDR3: CAWSVSLAVETQYF
DNA: TGTGCCTGGAGTGTGTCTCTAGCGGTGGAGACCCAGTACTTC

J: TRBJ2-1
V: TRBV1
D: NA
size: NA
CDR3: CTARPPINGHYNEQFF
DNA: TGCACCGCCCGGCCACCAATCAATGGGCACTACAATGAGCAGTTCTTC

J: TRBJ2-6
V: TRBV30
D: TRBD1
size: NA
CDR3: CAWGTGPLYGANVLTF
DNA: TGTGCCTGGGGGACAGGGCCTCTGTATGGGGCCAACGTCCTGACTTTC

J: TRBJ2-1
V: TRBV4-3
D: TRBD2
size: many
CDR3: CASSQDRQREGREQFF
DNA: TGCGCCAGCAGCCAAGATCGCCAGCGGGAGGGCCGTGAGCAGTTCTTC

J: TRBJ2-5
V: TRBV7-8
D: NA
size: NA
CDR3: CASSLALWGKGTQYF
DNA: TGTGCCAGCAGCTTAGCGCTCTGGGGGAAGGGGACCCAGTACTTC

J: TRBJ1-2
V: TRBV7-2
D: NA
size: NA
CDR3: CASSFRQAGDYGYTF
DNA: TGTGCCAGCAGCTTTAGACAGGCCGGGGACTATGGCTACACCTTC

J: TRBJ2-1
V: TRBV7-2
D: NA
size: once
CDR3: CASSLGQASSYNEQFF
DNA: TGTGCCAGCAGCTTAGGACAGGCGAGCTCCTACAATGAGCAGTTCTTC

J: TRBJ2-7
V: TRBV27
D: TRBD1
size: NA
CDR3: CASNSGTGVYEQYF
DNA: TGTGCCAGCAACTCCGGGACAGGGGTCTACGAGCAGTACTTC

J: TRBJ2-5
V: TRBV7-2
D: TRBD2
size: NA
CDR3: CASSSPRTSPETQYF
DNA: TGTGCCAGCAGCTCCCCGAGGACTAGCCCAGAGACCCAGTACTTC

J: TRBJ1-4
V: TRBV9
D: NA
size: NA
CDR3: CASSVGVTTWEEKLFF
DNA: TGTGCCAGCAGCGTAGGGGTAACGACCTGGGAAGAAAAACTGTTTTTT

J: TRBJ1-4
V: TRBV28
D: TRBD1
size: NA
CDR3: CASSTGGANEKLFF
DNA: TGTGCCAGCAGTACAGGGGGGGCTAATGAAAAACTGTTTTTT

J: TRBJ2-2
V: TRBV10-3
D: TRBD2
size: NA
CDR3: CAISGTLAGRNTGELFF
DNA: TGTGCCATCAGTGGAACTTTAGCGGGGAGGAACACCGGGGAGCTGTTTTTT

J: TRBJ1-5
V: TRBV30
D: TRBD1
size: NA
CDR3: CAWSSGGAFSQPQHF
DNA: TGTGCCTGGAGCTCAGGGGGCGCTTTCAGTCAGCCCCAGCATTTT

J: TRBJ2-5
V: TRBV11-2
D: NA
size: NA
CDR3: CASSLGRYAETQYF
DNA: TGTGCCAGCAGCTTAGGTCGTTATGCAGAGACCCAGTACTTC

J: TRBJ1-2
V: TRBV28
D: NA
size: NA
CDR3: CASTREDYGYTF
DNA: TGTGCCAGCACTCGGGAGGACTATGGCTACACCTTC

J: TRBJ2-7
V: TRBV5-6
D: TRBD1
size: NA
CDR3: CASTTPPGGTGTYEQYF
DNA: TGTGCCAGCACCACCCCACCTGGGGGGACAGGAACCTACGAGCAGTACTTC

J: TRBJ1-1
V: TRBV4-1
D: NA
size: NA
CDR3: CASSQDPRQALNTEAFF
DNA: TGCGCCAGCAGCCAAGATCCTCGACAGGCGTTGAACACTGAAGCTTTCTTT

J: TRBJ2-7
V: TRBV6-1
D: NA
size: NA
CDR3: CASSEGFRGDEQYF
DNA: TGTGCCAGCAGTGAAGGGTTCCGGGGAGACGAGCAGTACTTC

J: TRBJ2-5
V: TRBV6-5
D: NA
size: few
CDR3: CASSQTRVPQETQYF
DNA: TGTGCCAGCAGCCAGACTAGGGTGCCCCAAGAGACCCAGTACTTC

J: TRBJ2-7
V: TRBV4-2
D: NA
size: NA
CDR3: CASSRVGGGQPYEQYF
DNA: TGTGCCAGCAGCCGGGTAGGGGGAGGGCAGCCCTACGAGCAGTACTTC

J: TRBJ2-1
V: TRBV18
D: TRBD2
size: NA
CDR3: CASSPPASGSLREQFF
DNA: TGTGCCAGCTCACCACCAGCGAGCGGGAGTCTCCGTGAGCAGTTCTTC

J: TRBJ1-1
V: TRBV14
D: NA
size: NA
CDR3: CASSHPSQGMNTEAFF
DNA: TGTGCCAGCAGCCACCCCTCACAGGGAATGAACACTGAAGCTTTCTTT

J: TRBJ2-5
V: TRBV10-3
D: NA
size: NA
CDR3: CAIRGSQETQYF
DNA: TGTGCCATCAGAGGGAGTCAAGAGACCCAGTACTTC

J: TRBJ2-5
V: TRBV21-1
D: NA
size: NA
CDR3: CASSKALASGREAQETQYF
DNA: TGTGCCAGCAGCAAAGCGCTGGCTAGCGGGAGAGAGGCCCAAGAGACCCAGTACTTC

J: TRBJ1-2
V: TRBV6-1
D: NA
size: few
CDR3: CASRRRGGYGYTF
DNA: TGTGCCAGCAGGAGGAGGGGGGGCTATGGCTACACCTTC

J: TRBJ1-5
V: TRBV2
D: TRBD1
size: NA
CDR3: CASSAQGADQPQHF
DNA: TGTGCCAGCAGCGCTCAGGGGGCTGATCAGCCCCAGCATTTT

J: TRBJ2-7
V: TRBV28
D: NA
size: NA
CDR3: CASSWSRGRFYEQYF
DNA: TGTGCCAGCAGCTGGTCCAGGGGCCGCTTCTACGAGCAGTACTTC

J: TRBJ1-2
V: TRBV28
D: NA
size: NA
CDR3: CASSVLPGVGGYTF
DNA: TGTGCCAGCAGTGTCCTACCAGGGGTAGGCGGCTACACCTTC

J: TRBJ2-1
V: TRBV7-2
D: NA
size: NA
CDR3: CASSPFGGSYNEQFF
DNA: TGTGCCAGCAGCCCCTTTGGGGGGTCCTACAATGAGCAGTTCTTC

J: TRBJ2-5
V: TRBV7-3
D: TRBD1
size: NA
CDR3: CASSPGTGQETQYF
DNA: TGTGCCAGCAGCCCAGGGACAGGCCAAGAGACCCAGTACTTC

J: TRBJ2-2
V: TRBV9
D: NA
size: once
CDR3: CASSSHLNTGELFF
DNA: TGTGCCAGCAGCTCTCACTTGAACACCGGGGAGCTGTTTTTT

J: TRBJ1-1
V: TRBV6-6
D: NA
size: NA
CDR3: CASSYRATEAFF
DNA: TGTGCCAGCAGTTACCGGGCCACTGAAGCTTTCTTT

J: TRBJ2-1
V: TRBV7-3
D: TRBD2
size: NA
CDR3: CASSAGLAGYLSYNEQFF
DNA: TGTGCCAGCAGCGCGGGACTAGCGGGGTACCTTAGCTACAATGAGCAGTTCTTC

J: TRBJ1-1
V: TRBV14
D: NA
size: once
CDR3: CASSQESMGGTEAFF
DNA: TGTGCCAGCAGCCAAGAGTCGATGGGGGGCACTGAAGCTTTCTTT

J: TRBJ2-3
V: TRBV4-3
D: NA
size: NA
CDR3: CASSQEAFYSTDTQYF
DNA: TGCGCCAGCAGCCAAGAGGCTTTTTATAGCACAGATACGCAGTATTTT

J: TRBJ1-2
V: TRBV5-1
D: NA
size: few
CDR3: CASSLDGPYVYTF
DNA: TGCGCCAGCAGCTTGGACGGCCCTTACGTCTACACCTTC

J: TRBJ2-2
V: TRBV7-2
D: NA
size: NA
CDR3: CASSLGPAGANTGELFF
DNA: TGTGCCAGCAGCTTAGGCCCGGCAGGGGCGAACACCGGGGAGCTGTTTTTT

J: TRBJ1-2
V: TRBV6-5
D: TRBD1
size: few
CDR3: CASSLVGTGEYYGYTF
DNA: TGTGCCAGCAGTTTAGTCGGGACAGGGGAATACTATGGCTACACCTTC

J: TRBJ2-1
V: TRBV7-2
D: NA
size: NA
CDR3: CASTDELGHSVRHEQFF
DNA: TGTGCCAGCACCGATGAACTGGGCCACTCGGTACGGCATGAGCAGTTCTTC

J: TRBJ2-5
V: TRBV9
D: NA
size: NA
CDR3: CASSVGVSGPTQETQYF
DNA: TGTGCCAGCAGCGTAGGCGTTAGCGGCCCAACCCAAGAGACCCAGTACTTC

J: TRBJ2-7
V: TRBV5-1
D: NA
size: few
CDR3: CASSLLAETYEQYF
DNA: TGCGCCAGCAGCTTACTAGCCGAGACCTACGAGCAGTACTTC

J: TRBJ1-2
V: TRBV27
D: NA
size: few
CDR3: CASRKRGGDYGYTF
DNA: TGTGCCAGCAGAAAAAGAGGGGGTGACTATGGCTACACCTTC

J: TRBJ1-3
V: TRBV7-2
D: NA
size: few
CDR3: CASSQLKGLPVDTIYF
DNA: TGTGCCAGCAGCCAACTCAAGGGGTTGCCGGTCGACACCATATATTTT

J: TRBJ2-3
V: TRBV7-6
D: TRBD2
size: NA
CDR3: CASSLGSGGRADTQYF
DNA: TGTGCCAGCAGCTTAGGTTCGGGAGGGAGGGCAGATACGCAGTATTTT

J: TRBJ2-5
V: TRBV7-9
D: NA
size: NA
CDR3: CASSLAFWGYQETQYF
DNA: TGTGCCAGCAGCTTAGCGTTTTGGGGGTACCAAGAGACCCAGTACTTC

J: TRBJ1-2
V: TRBV5-8
D: NA
size: NA
CDR3: CASSDGGSANYGYTF
DNA: TGTGCCAGCAGCGACGGCGGGTCAGCTAACTATGGCTACACCTTC

J: TRBJ2-6
V: TRBV5-1
D: NA
size: NA
CDR3: CASSLWGSGANVLTF
DNA: TGCGCCAGCAGCTTGTGGGGCTCTGGGGCCAACGTCCTGACTTTC

J: TRBJ2-7
V: TRBV30
D: NA
size: NA
CDR3: CAWTQGGNYEQYF
DNA: TGTGCCTGGACACAGGGAGGTAACTACGAGCAGTACTTC

J: TRBJ2-2
V: TRBV2
D: TRBD1
size: NA
CDR3: CASSPNHRGTGELFF
DNA: TGTGCCAGCAGTCCAAACCACAGGGGTACCGGGGAGCTGTTTTTT

J: TRBJ1-3
V: TRBV27
D: NA
size: NA
CDR3: CASSSAGITGNTIYF
DNA: TGTGCCAGCAGTTCGGCGGGAATAACTGGAAACACCATATATTTT

J: TRBJ2-5
V: TRBV4-1
D: NA
size: once
CDR3: CASSRYQGTGTEQETQYF
DNA: TGCGCCAGCAGCCGATACCAAGGAACAGGGACCGAACAAGAGACCCAGTACTTC

J: TRBJ1-2
V: TRBV19
D: NA
size: NA
CDR3: CASSIVGTYGYTF
DNA: TGTGCCAGTAGTATAGTAGGGACCTATGGCTACACCTTC

J: TRBJ2-3
V: TRBV6-5
D: NA
size: NA
CDR3: CASLEYLTDTQYF
DNA: TGTGCCAGCCTGGAGTACCTCACAGATACGCAGTATTTT

J: TRBJ1-5
V: TRBV19
D: NA
size: many
CDR3: CASSIQEQPQHF
DNA: TGTGCCAGTAGTATACAAGAACAGCCCCAGCATTTT